Listed here are 2 T cell receptor beta chains from one sample, sequenced in a study of CD8 T cells in ankylosing spondylitis. Study conclusions and caveats: One TCR beta motif, made up of several highly homologous variants, appeared characteristic of ankylosing spondylitis blood.

Their antigen targets remain unknown. From the 5' RACE reads, TCRdb called clonotypes with MiXCR, one entry per CDR3 protein. The table includes 200,000 to 250,000 distinct CDR3 sequences, about 6.7% detected once. The sample was blood, either unsorted or a sorted T cell fraction (not recorded which). These receptors were obtained from a male donor with ankylosing spondylitis.

This clonotype was recorded many times. This rearrangement joins TRBV6-2 or TRBV6-3 to TRBJ2-3, with D perhaps given as TRBD1 or TRBD2 (6 bases each). The V and J ends lost 7 bases and 2 bases respectively, with 16 bases between them. CDR1 and CDR2 (germline): MNHEY, SVGEGT. This CDR3 region has 15 residues. The CDR3 sequence is CASNSEGGHTDTQYF. CDR3 DNA sequence: TGTGCCAGCAACTCGGAGGGGGGACACACAGATACGCAGTATTTT.

Many counts were recorded for this clonotype. The genes are TRBV20-1 and TRBJ2-2, with 10 bases matching TRBD2. Trimming took 6 bases from V and 5 from J; bases not matched to a gene: 6. There are 14 residues in the CDR3. The germline gives CDR1 DFQATT, CDR2 SNEGSKA (reference sequence). The CDR3 protein is CSAKETSGTGELFF. The CDR3 DNA is TGCAGTGCCAAAGAGACTAGCGGGACCGGGGAGCTGTTTTTT.